Below are 16 T cell receptor beta chains sequenced from a single sample in a study of T cell changes during pregnancy in multiple sclerosis (dated by TCRdb to 2018 to 2020). The method was the immunoSEQ multiplex PCR assay. TCRdb carries this immuneACCESS record with in-frame sequences only. Its versions omit some clonotypes, under half of them owing to an unresolved V gene in the studies checked, with the rest unexplained. Present in this sample are 70,000 to 100,000 clones, around 90% of which were seen just once. The ten largest clonotypes hold over 1.5% of the sample. The material sequenced was peripheral blood, taken in the first trimester of pregnancy. The receptors derive from a female donor with multiple sclerosis, enrolled in a pregnancy study.

This chain joins TRBV18 and TRBJ2-2; the D gene is possibly TRBD2 (5 bases). The CDR3 extends over 16 amino acids. Germline CDR1 reads KGHSH; CDR2 reads LQKENI. Trimming took 2 bases from V and 4 from J, leaving 14 bases between them. The CDR3 here is CASSPSGIHITGELFF. In nucleotides, the CDR3 is TGTGCCAGCTCACCATCCGGGATACACATCACCGGGGAGCTGTTTTTT.

The V and J genes are TRBV2 and TRBJ1-5; TRBD1 agrees at 9 bases. V shed 5 bases and J 5 bases; nucleotides not matched to a gene: 4. Germline CDR1 SNHLY, CDR2 FYNNEI. CDR3 length: 14 residues. CDR3: CASSPGTGHQPQHF. CDR3 coding DNA: TGTGCCAGCAGTCCCGGGACAGGGCATCAGCCCCAGCATTTT.

This clone was seen only once. The chain is built from TRBV6-1 and TRBJ1-1, with 7 bases aligning to TRBD1. Unmatched junction bases numbered 6, after V lost 4 bases and J lost 4 bases. From germline, CDR1 is MNHNS and CDR2 SASEGT. The CDR3 is 14 residues long. CDR3 nucleotides: TGTGCCAGCAGTGCGGGACAGCATATCACTGAAGCTTTCTTT. As protein: CASSAGQHITEAFF.

The chain joins TRBV27 to TRBJ2-3; perhaps TRBD2 as D (5 bases). CDR3 length: 15 amino acids. V was clipped by 5 bases and J by 0 bases, with 12 bases between them. Germline CDR1 is MNHEY and CDR2 is SMNVEV (reference sequence). The CDR3 sequence is CASSESGPSTDTQYF. The CDR3 DNA reads as TGTGCCAGCAGTGAGAGCGGTCCGAGCACAGATACGCAGTATTTT.

V usage is TRBV2 and J usage is TRBJ2-7; 7 positions agree with TRBD1. Germline CDR1 and CDR2: SNHLY and FYNNEI. CDR3 length: 13 amino acids. J gave up 2 bases and V 5 bases, and 3 bases lay outside the gene matches. Written as DNA, the CDR3 is TGTGCCAGCAGTCGGGACAGACCCTACGAGCAGTACTTC. It specifies CASSRDRPYEQYF. Variable domain in full (rest from reference TRBV2 and TRBJ2-7): EPEVTQTPSHQVTQMGQEVILRCVPISNHLYFYWYRQILGQKVEFLVSFYNNEISEKSEIFDDQFSVERPDGSNFTLKIRSTKLEDSAMYFCASSRDRPYEQYFGPGTRLTVT.

V gene TRBV4-1 combines with J gene TRBJ1-1; D gene unclear. The ends were cut back, 1 base at V and 11 bases at J, with 17 bases in the middle. Germline-derived CDR1 and CDR2 are MGHRA and YSYEKL. CDR3 size: 14 residues. CDR3 sequence: CASSQGVGVAVAFF. The CDR3 DNA is TGCGCCAGCAGCCAAGGAGTCGGTGTAGCTGTGGCTTTCTTT.

This clone has just one count. This chain uses TRBV7-3 with TRBJ2-3, with 9 nucleotides matching TRBD1. Germline-derived CDR1 and CDR2 are SGHTA and FQGTGA. With 1 base clipped from V and 9 bases from J, the junction kept 2 bases outside the gene matches. The length of the CDR3 is 13 residues. CDR3 protein: CASSLKDRGTQYF. The DNA of the CDR3 is TGTGCCAGCAGCTTAAAAGACAGGGGGACGCAGTATTTT.

The V call is TRBV5-6, the J call TRBJ2-5; D possibly corresponds to TRBD2 (6 bases). The CDR3 is made up of 12 amino acids. V lost 5 bases and J lost 6, with 11 bases in between. Per germline, CDR1 SGHDT and CDR2 YYEEEE. The DNA for the CDR3 is TGTGCCAGCAGGGAGGGCCGACAGACCCAGTACTTC. Residues: CASREGRQTQYF.

The V call is TRBV19, the J call TRBJ1-2; TRBD1 matches 8 bases. There are 16 residues in the CDR3. Germline CDR1 is LNHDA and CDR2 is SQIVND (reference sequence). J was trimmed by 8 bases and V by 6 bases; bases with no gene match: 17. CDR3 protein: CASSSTRKGQGQGYTF. The DNA of the CDR3 is TGTGCCAGTAGCTCCACCAGAAAAGGACAGGGTCAAGGCTACACCTTC.

The chain has TRBV28 and TRBJ1-2, with D uncertain. Trimming left V 7 bases short and J 1 base short, with 10 bases between. This CDR3 has 13 residues. Germline assignment: CDR1 MDHEN and CDR2 SYDVKM. CDR3 bases: TGTGCCAGCACCCCGGGAAATAACTATGGCTACACCTTC. As protein: CASTPGNNYGYTF.

This chain uses TRBV19 with TRBJ1-2; D is perhaps TRBD1 (6 bases). The CDR3 spans 13 residues. V was shortened by 7 bases and J by 6 bases, with 15 bases between the two germline ends. CDR1 is LNHDA, CDR2 SQIVND, per germline (reference sequence). The CDR3 region is CASTIRGNDGYTF. CDR3 DNA: TGTGCCAGTACCATCAGGGGCAACGATGGCTACACCTTC.

The V call is TRBV18, the J call TRBJ1-2, with TRBD1 matching 9 bases. V dropped 4 bases and J dropped 4; count of bases not matched to a gene: 7. Germline V gene lookup returns CDR1 KGHSH and CDR2 LQKENI. The CDR3 loop spans 15 amino acids. The CDR3 DNA follows: TGTGCCAGCTCACACGGACAGGGGACTGGCTATGGCTACACCTTC. It translates to CASSHGQGTGYGYTF.

The chain links TRBV5-8 to TRBJ2-1; 14 nucleotides align to TRBD2. CDR1 and CDR2 from the germline V gene are SGHTS and YDEGEE. The CDR3 is 18 amino acids. Trimming cost V 3 bases and J 7 bases; bases outside gene matches: 12. In DNA, the CDR3 is TGTGCCAGCAGCTCCCAGCCGGGACTAGCGGGAGTTAGAAATGAGCAGTTCTTC. It is translated as CASSSQPGLAGVRNEQFF.

The V and J genes are TRBV7-9 and TRBJ2-1; perhaps TRBD1 as D (6 bases). Looked up from germline, CDR1 is SEHNR and CDR2 is FQNEAQ (reference sequence). V was shortened by 2 bases and J by 6 bases, with 14 bases between the two germline ends. The CDR3 runs 15 residues. In DNA, the CDR3 is TGTGCCAGCAGCTTACGAACAGGGTATTCCAATGAGCAGTTCTTC. Its protein is CASSLRTGYSNEQFF.

The V gene is TRBV6-5, the J gene TRBJ2-2, with D perhaps matching TRBD1 (6 bases). The CDR3 is made up of 15 amino acids. Germline loops: CDR1 MNHEY, CDR2 SVGAGI. V was trimmed by 6 bases and J by 2 bases, leaving 13 bases between them. CDR3 sequence: CASREGQPNTGELFF. CDR3 DNA: TGTGCCAGCAGAGAGGGACAACCAAACACCGGGGAGCTGTTTTTT.

V and J are TRBV9 and TRBJ2-2; the match to TRBD2 covers 14 bases. There are 15 residues in the CDR3. The germline gives CDR1 SGDLS, CDR2 YYNGEE. Trimming at V came to 6 bases and at J to 8 bases, leaving 6 bases not matched to a gene. The CDR3 reads CASNQGLAGVGELFF. The CDR3 bases are TGTGCCAGCAATCAGGGACTAGCGGGAGTGGGGGAGCTGTTTTTT.